This T cell receptor (beta chain) originates from a study of T cells in Graves' hyperthyroidism and ophthalmopathy (dated by TCRdb to the late 2010s). Background on the whole study: Peripheral blood samples were taken at the time of initial diagnosis, prior to any treatment. To identify TCR V-J signatures that set the groups apart, the researchers used a discovery cohort of 100 or so patients, made up of roughly 40 with Graves' ophthalmopathy and 57 with stable Graves' hyperthyroidism. Prospective prediction of ophthalmopathy was tested in an independent validation cohort consisting of about 19 hyperthyroidism patients and around 16 patients who later progressed to ophthalmopathy. The roughly 91 discovery patients were randomly divided into training and test sets at a 7:3 ratio. The study also compared thyroid tissue and blood T-cell repertoires from roughly six Graves' hyperthyroidism patients. Once sampling was done, hyperthyroidism patients were given methimazole at a starting dose of 30 mg daily, whereas ophthalmopathy patients were given high-dose intravenous methylprednisolone. The paper describes TCR Vbeta CDR3 sequencing of around 130 peripheral blood samples, made up of under 50 ophthalmopathy patients, approximately 76 hyperthyroidism patients and roughly 17 progressor patients. General conclusions and limits of the study: Blood samples also contained most of the expanded thyroid clonotypes (frequency above 0.001), which suggests that blood repertoires may reflect thyroid immune responses. During validation, the model predicted progression to ophthalmopathy a median of about 6.5 months ahead of onset, with around 71% sensitivity and roughly 75% specificity. Sample size was not statistically predetermined, and investigators were not blinded to group allocation. A model built on a 13 V-J signature distinguished ophthalmopathy from stable hyperthyroidism, reaching approximately 89% sensitivity and 81.08% specificity in cross-validation and 80%/75% in testing.

Worth noting for this clonotype: No cognate antigen has been identified for it. No much larger clone exists at a distance of one base, and base qualities are not known.

The TCR beta CDR3 regions were amplified from the RNA transcripts. The first round of RT-PCR for the TCR CDR3 was performed with the HTBI primer set and the Qiagen OneStep RT-PCR kit. The libraries were constructed in a second round of multiplex PCR and then size-selected and purified. The libraries were sequenced on an Illumina HiSeq2000 using paired-end 100 bp reads. In the paper's pipeline: SOAPnuke was used to process the raw data, throwing out any read that contained adapters or uncalled bases, had a mean Phred below 15, or lacked an exact constant-primer or identifier match. High-quality paired reads were merged using COPE v1.2.5, and each unique nucleotide sequence was defined as a clonotype. MiTCR v1.1 was used to align clonotypes to the IMGT TRBV, TRBD and TRBJ reference segments. The analysis included only V-J combinations with a frequency above 0.0001, which together covered approximately 99% of the repertoires. A TCS score was defined as the ratio between F50 (clonal expansion) and ExV (chaos), using BLOSUM62-based TCRdist between CDR3 peptides within each V-J. Welch's t-statistics and random forest reduced around 550 V-J features to around 14, which were used in a naive Bayes classifier (R e1071). The public reads were reprocessed in TCRdb via fastp at Q25 and MiXCR, keeping in-frame beta chains. Every entry covers one CDR3 protein and lists the most common genes and DNA from its rows. The V and J calls come from TCRdb's annotation, not from the publication. The sample table contains about 250,000 distinct CDR3 sequences; only one count was recorded for almost 25% of them. Approximately 35% of the sample rests with the top ten.

Ophthalmopathy patients had moderately to severely active disease, Clinical Activity Score of at least 3, NOSPECS grade of at least 4, and duration under 3 months. Exclusion was applied to patients with uncontrolled infections, other autoimmune diseases, pregnancy or lactation. Diagnoses were based on clinical symptoms, serum thyroxine and TRAb, thyroid ultrasound and orbital computed tomography. Ficoll-Paque density gradient centrifugation was used to isolate PBMCs from around 10 ml of fresh peripheral blood. Total RNA was extracted with Trizol reagent, and quality was checked on an Agilent 2100 Bioanalyzer. V is shortened by 6 bases, J by 2 bases, and the region joining them spans 11 bases. The CDR3 runs 13 amino acids, cysteine and phenylalanine included. The sequence is cut down to CDR3 DNA, 39 bases in frame from base 1. In the germline V gene, CDR1 corresponds to SNHLY and CDR2 to FYNNEI.

The sample consisted of blood. This sequence uses TRBV2 and TRBJ2-7; no D segment can be confidently identified. This clonotype was obtained from a middle-aged woman with Graves' ophthalmopathy. CDR3 protein: CASRLEATYEQYF. The nucleotides are TGTGCCAGCAGGCTAGAGGCTACCTACGAGCAGTACTTC.